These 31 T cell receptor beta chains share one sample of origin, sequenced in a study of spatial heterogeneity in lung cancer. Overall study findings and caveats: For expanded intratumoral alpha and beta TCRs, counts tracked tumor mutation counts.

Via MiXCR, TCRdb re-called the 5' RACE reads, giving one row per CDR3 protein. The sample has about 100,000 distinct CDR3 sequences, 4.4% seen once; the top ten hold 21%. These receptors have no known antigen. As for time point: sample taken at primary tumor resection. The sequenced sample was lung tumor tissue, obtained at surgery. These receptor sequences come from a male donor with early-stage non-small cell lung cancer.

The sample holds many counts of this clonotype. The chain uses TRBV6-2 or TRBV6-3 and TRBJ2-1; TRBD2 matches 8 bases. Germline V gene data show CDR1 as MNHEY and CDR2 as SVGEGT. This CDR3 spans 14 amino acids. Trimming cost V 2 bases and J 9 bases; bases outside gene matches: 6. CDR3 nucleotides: TGTGCCAGCAGTTACGGGACTAGTTGGAGTGAGCAGTTCTTC. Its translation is CASSYGTSWSEQFF.

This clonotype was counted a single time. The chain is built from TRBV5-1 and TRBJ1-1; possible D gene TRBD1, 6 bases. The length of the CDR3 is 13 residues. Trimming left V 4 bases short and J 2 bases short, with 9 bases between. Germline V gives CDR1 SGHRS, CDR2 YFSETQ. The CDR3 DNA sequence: TGCGCCAGCAGCCCCAGGGGCAACACTGAAGCTTTCTTT. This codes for CASSPRGNTEAFF.

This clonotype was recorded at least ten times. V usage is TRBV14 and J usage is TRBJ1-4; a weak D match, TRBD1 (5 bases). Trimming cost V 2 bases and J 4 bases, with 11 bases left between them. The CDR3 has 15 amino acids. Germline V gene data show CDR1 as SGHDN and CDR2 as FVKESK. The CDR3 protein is CASSQLRGYNEKLFF. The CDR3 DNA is TGTGCCAGCAGCCAACTCCGGGGGTATAATGAAAAACTGTTTTTT.

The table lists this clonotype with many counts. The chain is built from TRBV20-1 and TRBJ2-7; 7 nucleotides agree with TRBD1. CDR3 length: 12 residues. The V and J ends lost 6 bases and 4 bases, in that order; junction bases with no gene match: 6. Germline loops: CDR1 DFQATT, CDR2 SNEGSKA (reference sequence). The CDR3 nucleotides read TGCAGTGCGAAAGGGACAGAATACGAGCAGTACTTC. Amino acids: CSAKGTEYEQYF.

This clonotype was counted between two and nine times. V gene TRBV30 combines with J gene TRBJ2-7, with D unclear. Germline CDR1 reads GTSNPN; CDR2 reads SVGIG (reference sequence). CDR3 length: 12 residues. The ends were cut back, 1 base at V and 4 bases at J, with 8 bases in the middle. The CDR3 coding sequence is TGTGCCTGGAGTGCCGGCTGGTACGAGCAGTACTTC. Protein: CAWSAGWYEQYF.

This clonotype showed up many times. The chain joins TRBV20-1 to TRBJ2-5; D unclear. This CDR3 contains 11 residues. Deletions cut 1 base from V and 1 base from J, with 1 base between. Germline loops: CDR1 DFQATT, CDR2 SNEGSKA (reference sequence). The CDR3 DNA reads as TGCAGTGCTAGAGTCCAAGAGACCCAGTACTTC. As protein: CSARVQETQYF.

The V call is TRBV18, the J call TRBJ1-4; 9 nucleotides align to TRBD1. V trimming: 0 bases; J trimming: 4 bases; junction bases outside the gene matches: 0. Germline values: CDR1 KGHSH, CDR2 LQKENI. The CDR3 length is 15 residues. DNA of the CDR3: TGTGCCAGCTCACCACCGGGACAGGGTAATGAAAAACTGTTTTTT. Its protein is CASSPPGQGNEKLFF.

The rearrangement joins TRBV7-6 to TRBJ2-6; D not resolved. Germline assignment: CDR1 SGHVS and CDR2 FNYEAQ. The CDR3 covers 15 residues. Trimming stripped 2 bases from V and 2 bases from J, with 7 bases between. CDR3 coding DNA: TGTGCCAGCAGCTTATTAGAGGCTGGGGCCAACGTCCTGACTTTC. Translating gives CASSLLEAGANVLTF.

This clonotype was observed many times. DNA of the CDR3: TGTGCCAGCAGTGGCAGAGTAAATGAAAAACTGTTTTTT. It codes for CASSGRVNEKLFF. The rearrangement links TRBV6-5 to TRBJ1-4; D gene unclear. CDR3 length: 13 residues. Looked up from germline, CDR1 is MNHEY and CDR2 is SVGAGI. V lost 5 bases and J 5 bases, leaving 9 bases between the germline ends.

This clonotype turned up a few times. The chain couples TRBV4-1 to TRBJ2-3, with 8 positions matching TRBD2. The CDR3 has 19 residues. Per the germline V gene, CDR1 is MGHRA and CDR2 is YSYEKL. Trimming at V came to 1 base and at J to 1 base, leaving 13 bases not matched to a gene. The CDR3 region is CASSQVFVGVAGRTDTQYF. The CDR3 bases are TGCGCCAGCAGCCAAGTGTTTGTCGGAGTAGCGGGACGCACAGATACGCAGTATTTT.

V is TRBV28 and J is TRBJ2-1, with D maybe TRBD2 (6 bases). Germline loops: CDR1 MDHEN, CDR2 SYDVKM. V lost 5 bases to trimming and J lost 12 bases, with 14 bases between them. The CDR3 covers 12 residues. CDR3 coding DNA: TGTGCCAGCAGTACACCGGGACTCGGGCAGTTCTTC. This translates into CASSTPGLGQFF.

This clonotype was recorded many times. CDR3 region: CASSLTGQSDNSPLHF. CDR3 nucleotide sequence: TGTGCCAGCAGTTTAACGGGGCAGTCAGATAATTCACCCCTCCACTTT. The rearrangement links TRBV27 to TRBJ1-6; D possibly corresponds to TRBD1 (5 bases). Trimming removed 2 bases at V and 5 bases at J, with 13 bases between. CDR1 is MNHEY, CDR2 SMNVEV, per germline (reference sequence). CDR3 length equals 16 residues.

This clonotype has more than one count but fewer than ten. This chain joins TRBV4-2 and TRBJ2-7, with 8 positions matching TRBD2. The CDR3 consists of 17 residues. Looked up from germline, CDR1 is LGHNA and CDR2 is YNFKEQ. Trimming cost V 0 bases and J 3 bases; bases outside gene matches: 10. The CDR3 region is CASSQDPGLVPLYEQYF. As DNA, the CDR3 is TGTGCCAGCAGCCAAGATCCGGGACTAGTCCCCCTCTACGAGCAGTACTTC.

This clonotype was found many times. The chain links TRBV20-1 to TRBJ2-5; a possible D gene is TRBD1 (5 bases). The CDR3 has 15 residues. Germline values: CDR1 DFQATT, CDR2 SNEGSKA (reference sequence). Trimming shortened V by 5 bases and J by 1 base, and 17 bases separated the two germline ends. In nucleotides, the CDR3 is TGCAGTGCTGGGGCAATTGACAGTTCCCAAGAGACCCAGTACTTC. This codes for CSAGAIDSSQETQYF.

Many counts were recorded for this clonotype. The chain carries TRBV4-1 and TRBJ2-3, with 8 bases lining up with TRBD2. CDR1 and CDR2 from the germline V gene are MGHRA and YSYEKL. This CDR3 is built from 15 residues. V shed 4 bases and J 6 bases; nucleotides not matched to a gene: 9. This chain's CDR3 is CASSPWSGSGDTQYF. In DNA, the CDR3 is TGCGCCAGCAGCCCCTGGAGCGGGAGTGGGGATACGCAGTATTTT.

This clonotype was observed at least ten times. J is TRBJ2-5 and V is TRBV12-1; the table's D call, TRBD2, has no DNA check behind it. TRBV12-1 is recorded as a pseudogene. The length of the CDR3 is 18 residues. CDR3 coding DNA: TGTGCCAGCAGAAATCTCCTCCAGAGCGGCCCGACCGGAGAGACCCAGTACTTC. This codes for CASRNLLQSGPTGETQYF.

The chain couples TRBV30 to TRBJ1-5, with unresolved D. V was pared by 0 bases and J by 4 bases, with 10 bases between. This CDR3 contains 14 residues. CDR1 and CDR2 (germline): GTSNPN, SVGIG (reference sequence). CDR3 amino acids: CAWSVRQRNQPQHF. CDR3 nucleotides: TGTGCCTGGAGTGTGAGGCAGAGAAATCAGCCCCAGCATTTT. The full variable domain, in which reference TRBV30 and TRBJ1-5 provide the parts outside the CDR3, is SQTIHQWPATLVQPVGSPLSLECTVEGTSNPNLYWYRQAAGRGLQLLFYSVGIGQISSEVPQNLSASRPQDRQFILSSKKLLLSDSGFYLCAWSVRQRNQPQHFGDGTRLSIL.

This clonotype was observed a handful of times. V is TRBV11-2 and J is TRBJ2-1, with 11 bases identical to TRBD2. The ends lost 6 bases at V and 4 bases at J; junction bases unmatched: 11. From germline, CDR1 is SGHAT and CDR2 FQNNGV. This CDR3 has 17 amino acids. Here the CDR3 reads CASSNSVAGGVYNEQFF. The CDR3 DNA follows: TGTGCCAGCAGTAACAGCGTAGCGGGAGGGGTATACAATGAGCAGTTCTTC.

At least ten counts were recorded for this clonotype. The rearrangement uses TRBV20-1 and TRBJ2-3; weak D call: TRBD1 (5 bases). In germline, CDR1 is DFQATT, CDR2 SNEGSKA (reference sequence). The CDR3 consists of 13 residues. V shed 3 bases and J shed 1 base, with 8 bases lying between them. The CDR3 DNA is TGCAGTGCTAGCGGCAGGGGCACAGATACGCAGTATTTT. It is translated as CSASGRGTDTQYF.

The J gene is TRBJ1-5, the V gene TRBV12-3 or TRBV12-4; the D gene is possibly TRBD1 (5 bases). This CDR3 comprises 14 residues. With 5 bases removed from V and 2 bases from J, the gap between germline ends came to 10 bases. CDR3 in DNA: TGTGCCAGCAGTAAAAGACAGCGCAATCAGCCCCAGCATTTT. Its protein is CASSKRQRNQPQHF.

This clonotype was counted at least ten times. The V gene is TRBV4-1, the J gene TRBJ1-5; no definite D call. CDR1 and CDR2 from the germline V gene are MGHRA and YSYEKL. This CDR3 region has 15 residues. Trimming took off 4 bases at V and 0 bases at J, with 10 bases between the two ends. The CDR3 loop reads CASSPEPGSNQPQHF. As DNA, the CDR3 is TGCGCCAGCAGCCCCGAACCGGGTAGCAATCAGCCCCAGCATTTT.

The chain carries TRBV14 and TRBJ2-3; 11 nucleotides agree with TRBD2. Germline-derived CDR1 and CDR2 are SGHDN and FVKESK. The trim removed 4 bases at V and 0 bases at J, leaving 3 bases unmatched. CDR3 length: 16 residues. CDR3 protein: CASSRGLAGSTDTQYF. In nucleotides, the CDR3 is TGTGCCAGCAGCCGAGGACTAGCGGGTAGCACAGATACGCAGTATTTT.

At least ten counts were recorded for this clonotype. In nucleotides, the CDR3 is TGTGCCAGCTCACCACCGGGACAGGGCAACCATGGCTACACCTTC. It specifies CASSPPGQGNHGYTF. The rearrangement joins TRBV18 to TRBJ1-2; 9 nucleotides line up with TRBD1. The V gene's germline CDR1 is KGHSH and CDR2 LQKENI. The CDR3 is 15 amino acids. V was clipped by 0 bases and J by 6 bases; unmatched bases: 5.

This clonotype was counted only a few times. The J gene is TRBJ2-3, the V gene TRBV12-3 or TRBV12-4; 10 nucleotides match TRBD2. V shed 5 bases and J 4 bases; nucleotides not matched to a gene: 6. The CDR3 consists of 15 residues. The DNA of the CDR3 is TGTGCCAGCAGTACACTAGCGGGATATGCAGATACGCAGTATTTT. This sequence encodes CASSTLAGYADTQYF.

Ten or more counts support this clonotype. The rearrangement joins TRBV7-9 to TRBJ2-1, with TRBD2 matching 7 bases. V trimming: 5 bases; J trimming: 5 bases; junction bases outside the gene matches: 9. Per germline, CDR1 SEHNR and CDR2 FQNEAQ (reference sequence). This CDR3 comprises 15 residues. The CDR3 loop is CASSRRGLADNEQFF. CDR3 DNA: TGTGCCAGCAGCCGACGGGGCCTAGCGGACAATGAGCAGTTCTTC.

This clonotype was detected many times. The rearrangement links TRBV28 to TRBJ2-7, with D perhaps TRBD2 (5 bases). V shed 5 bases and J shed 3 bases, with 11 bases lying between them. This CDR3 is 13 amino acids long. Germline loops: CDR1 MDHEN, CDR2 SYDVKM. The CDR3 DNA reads TGTGCCAGCAGTACGGGGTTGGGCTACGAGCAGTACTTC. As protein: CASSTGLGYEQYF.

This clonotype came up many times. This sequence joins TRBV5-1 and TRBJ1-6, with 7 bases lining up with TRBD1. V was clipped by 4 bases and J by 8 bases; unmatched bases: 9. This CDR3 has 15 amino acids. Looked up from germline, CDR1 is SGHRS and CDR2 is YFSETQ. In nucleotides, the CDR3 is TGCGCCAGCAGCAGGACGACAGGGACCGATTCACCCCTCCACTTT. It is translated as CASSRTTGTDSPLHF. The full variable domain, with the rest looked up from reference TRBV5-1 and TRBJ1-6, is KAGVTQTPRYLIKTRGQQVTLSCSPISGHRSVSWYQQTPGQGLQFLFEYFSETQRNKGNFPGRFSGRQFSNSRSEMNVSTLELGDSALYLCASSRTTGTDSPLHFGNGTRLTVT.

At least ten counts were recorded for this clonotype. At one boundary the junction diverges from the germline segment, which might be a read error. This CDR3 reads CASSLYLATGGYQPQHF. CDR3 in DNA: TGTGCTAGCAGCTTATATCTAGCGACAGGGGGTTACCAGCCCCAGCATTTT. The chain is built from TRBV7-7 and TRBJ1-5, with 9 bases that match TRBD1. The germline V gene has CDR1 SSHAT and CDR2 FNYEAQ (reference sequence). The CDR3 consists of 17 residues.

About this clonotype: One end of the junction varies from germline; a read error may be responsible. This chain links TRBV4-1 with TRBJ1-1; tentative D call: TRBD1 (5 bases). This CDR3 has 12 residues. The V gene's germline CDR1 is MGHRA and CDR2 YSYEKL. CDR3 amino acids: CASSQYEGYAFF. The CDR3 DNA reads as TGCGCAAGCAGCCAATATGAGGGGTATGCTTTCTTT.

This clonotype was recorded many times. The CDR3 loop reads CASSESYGHEQYF. The CDR3 bases are TGCGCCAGCAGTGAGTCGTACGGCCACGAGCAGTACTTC. This rearrangement joins TRBV10-1 to TRBJ2-7; D remains unclear. The CDR3 covers 13 residues. Germline CDR1 is WNHNN and CDR2 is SYGVQD (reference sequence). Trimming took off 0 bases at V and 5 bases at J, with 8 bases between the two ends.

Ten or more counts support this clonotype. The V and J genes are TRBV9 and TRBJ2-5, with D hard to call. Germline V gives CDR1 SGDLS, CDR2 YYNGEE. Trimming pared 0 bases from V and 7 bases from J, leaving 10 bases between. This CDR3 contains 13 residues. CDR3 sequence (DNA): TGTGCCAGCAGCGTAGCCGCCGGGTTGACCCAGTACTTC. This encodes CASSVAAGLTQYF.